Detailed here is one T cell receptor beta chain. What it binds is unknown. The junction shows a germline mismatch at one end, possibly a read error. Likely unrecorded immune exposures existed in these nominally healthy donors. The PCR employed 60 Vbeta primers together with 13 Jbeta primers. The table came from immunoSEQ multiplex PCR; TCRdb's copy has only in-frame clones and leaves some out. The table includes about 130,000 clones, about 74% detected once. Germline V gene lookup returns CDR1 SGHVS and CDR2 FQNEAQ. This CDR3 spans 11 amino acids. These data are taken from a study of cytomegalovirus exposure and HLA in healthy donors. Whole-study findings and limits: As confirmed in vitro, three CMV-associated chains were specific for CMV antigens. A later analysis showed that HLA-associated TCR beta chains had undergone more clonal expansion than equally common others.

The specimen sequenced was PBMCs. This chain joins TRBV7-8 and TRBJ2-1; D call uncertain. The clonotype was recovered from a man aged 35 to 55 in good health and CMV-seropositive. The CDR3 protein is CASSSFNEQFF. CDR3 nucleotide sequence: TGTGCCAGCAGCTCCTTCAATGAGCAGTTCTTC.